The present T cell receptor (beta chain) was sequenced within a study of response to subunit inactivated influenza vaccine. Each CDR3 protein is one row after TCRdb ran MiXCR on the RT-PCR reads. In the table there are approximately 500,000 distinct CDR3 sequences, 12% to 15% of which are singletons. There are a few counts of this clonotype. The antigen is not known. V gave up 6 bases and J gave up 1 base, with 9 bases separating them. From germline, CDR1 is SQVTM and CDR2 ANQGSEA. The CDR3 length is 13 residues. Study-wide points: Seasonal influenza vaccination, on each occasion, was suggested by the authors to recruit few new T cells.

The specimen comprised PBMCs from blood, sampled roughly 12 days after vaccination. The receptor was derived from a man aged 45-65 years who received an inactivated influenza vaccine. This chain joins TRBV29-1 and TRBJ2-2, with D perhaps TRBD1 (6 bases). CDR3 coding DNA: TGCAGCGTCCCGGGACAGAACACCGGGGAGCTGTTTTTT. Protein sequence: CSVPGQNTGELFF.